A single sample gave rise to the 6 T cell receptor beta chains below, sequenced in a study of blood T cell repertoires in COVID-19. Measured with immunoSEQ multiplex PCR; TCRdb has only the in-frame clones, and not every one. This table holds over 300,000 clones, 90% found once. The specimen was peripheral blood. The receptor source for this set is a man younger than 35 with active or convalescent COVID-19.

The chain has TRBV7-6 and TRBJ2-2; TRBD2 matches 9 bases. This CDR3 is 17 amino acids long. V was clipped by 4 bases and J by 5 bases; unmatched bases: 11. Germline V gene sequence: CDR1 SGHVS, CDR2 FNYEAQ. The chain's CDR3 is CASSSSLTSGWTGELFF. As DNA, the CDR3 is TGTGCCAGCAGCTCGTCACTAACTAGCGGGTGGACCGGGGAGCTGTTTTTT.

V is TRBV28 and J is TRBJ1-4; the D gene is possibly TRBD1 (5 bases). The germline CDR1 and CDR2 sequences are MDHEN and SYDVKM. The CDR3 is made up of 14 amino acids. V was trimmed by 2 bases and J by 15 bases, leaving 19 bases between them. CDR3 sequence reads: CASSLDSNRPGLFF. Written as DNA, the CDR3 is TGTGCCAGCAGTTTAGACAGCAACCGACCAGGGTTGTTTTTT.

This chain uses TRBV28 with TRBJ1-2; D gene unclear. There are 15 residues in the CDR3. V dropped 8 bases and J dropped 2 bases, with 18 bases sitting between them. Germline V gene data show CDR1 as MDHEN and CDR2 as SYDVKM. CDR3 bases: TGTGCCAGCGGCGAAAACACTCCGGGAAACTATGGCTACACCTTC. Its translation is CASGENTPGNYGYTF.

The J gene is TRBJ2-1, the V gene TRBV6-6; possible D gene TRBD2, 6 bases. This CDR3 comprises 12 residues. The germline V gene has CDR1 MNHNY and CDR2 SVGAGI (reference sequence). V lost 2 bases and J 8 bases, leaving 7 bases between the germline ends. The CDR3 DNA reads TGTGCCAGCAGTTACACGGGGGATGAGCAGTTCTTC. It yields the protein CASSYTGDEQFF.

The chain is built from TRBV10-3 and TRBJ1-5, with D possibly being TRBD1 (5 bases). Between the trimmed V and J ends, which lost 3 bases and 7 bases, there was a span of 13 bases. The CDR3 contains 14 residues. Germline lookup yields CDR1 ENHRY and CDR2 SYGVKD. The chain's CDR3 is CAISDQGAGQPQHF. The DNA of the CDR3 is TGTGCCATCAGTGATCAAGGGGCGGGGCAGCCCCAGCATTTT.

The J gene is TRBJ1-3, the V gene TRBV7-9; perhaps TRBD1 as D (5 bases). This CDR3 comprises 15 residues. From germline, CDR1 is SEHNR and CDR2 FQNEAQ (reference sequence). The V end was cut by 4 bases, the J end by 3 bases, with 13 bases between. Here the CDR3 DNA reads TGTGCCAGCAGCTCCCCAAGGGGAAGTGGAAACACCATATATTTT. Translated: CASSSPRGSGNTIYF.